This T cell receptor beta chain was obtained from a study of OX40 agonist ivuxolimab in advanced cancers. The study in broad terms: Ivuxolimab was an agonistic, fully human IgG2 monoclonal antibody directed against OX40 (CD134), a costimulatory receptor. Intravenous ivuxolimab was administered to patients every 2 weeks at six dose levels: 0.01, 0.1, 0.3, 1.5, 3 and 10 mg/kg. Of the approximately 54 dose-escalation patients, hepatocellular carcinoma was present in 19, melanoma in around 15, renal cell carcinoma in 9 and head and neck cancer in 9. In the dose-escalation cohort, 82.7% of patients were male, and the mean age was around 60 years, with a range of roughly 23 to 85. Patients were allowed to have had prior anti-PD-1, anti-PD-L1 or anti-CTLA-4 therapy, and around 43% of the dose-escalation patients had been treated with checkpoint inhibitors. Partial responses were achieved by three dose-escalation patients, of whom one had hepatocellular carcinoma and two had cutaneous melanoma. Peripheral TCRbeta sequencing was intended to test whether TCR sequence diversity was altered and clonal T-cell expansion was caused by ivuxolimab. The paper reports the monotherapy dose-escalation portion (N of about 50 patients) of the phase I ivuxolimab trial. The paper's findings and limits, for the study overall: At doses of 0.1 to 3.0 mg/kg, clonal expansion of both CD4+ and CD8+ blood T cells was observed from baseline to week 6. The antigen specificity of the peripheral T cells that underwent clonal expansion was not determined. Low levels of normalized T-cell clonal expansion were also shown by some nonresponding patients. After ivuxolimab, CD8+ T cells had more expanded clones than CD4+ T cells on average. Partial responders in the 0.1-3.0 mg/kg groups had among the lowest normalized peripheral clonal expansion, especially among CD8+ T cells.

To sequence the TCRbeta CDR3 region, genomic DNA was isolated from the sorted cells. TCRbeta CDR3 regions were sequenced using the immunoSEQ Assay. Not all clones reach the TCRdb copy of this immuneACCESS table, which keeps in-frame sequences only. Checked studies attribute under half of the gap to unresolved V genes and leave the rest unexplained. This sample lists 90,000 to 100,000 clones; about nine tenths were detected once. The ten largest clones capture 0.82% of the sample. The trial excluded patients who had a history of autoimmune disease or who were on systemic immunosuppression. Peripheral blood for TCR sequencing was collected from all dose cohorts at baseline, on cycle 4 day 1, and on cycle 7 day 1. Samples came from an open-label, multicenter, first-in-human phase I dose-escalation trial of ivuxolimab. Adults with locally advanced or metastatic melanoma, renal cell carcinoma, hepatocellular carcinoma or head and neck squamous cell carcinoma were enrolled in the trial. Before TCR sequencing, CD4+ T cells and CD8+ T cells were sorted from peripheral blood as separate populations.

Worth noting for this clone: What antigen it recognizes has not been identified. Per-base qualities were not stored, and no clone one base away is much larger.

CDR1 and CDR2, per the germline V gene (reference sequence), are LNHDA and SQIVND. Here V drops 7 bases and J drops 7 bases, and the junction holds 11 bases not matched to any gene. There are 15 amino acids in the CDR3, from cysteine to phenylalanine inclusive. Only CDR3 DNA remains: 45 bases, in frame from the first base. The TCR was taken from an adult with an advanced solid tumor such as melanoma, head and neck, liver or kidney cancer. The chain was built from TRBV19 and TRBJ2-2; 8 of the junction bases match TRBD2. The specimen was CD4+ or CD8+ T cells sorted from blood, collected in a trial of the OX40 agonist ivuxolimab. The nucleotides read TGTGCCAGTAAGGGGGGACTAGGGATCGGCGGGGAGCTGTTTTTT. This yields the protein CASKGGLGIGGELFF.